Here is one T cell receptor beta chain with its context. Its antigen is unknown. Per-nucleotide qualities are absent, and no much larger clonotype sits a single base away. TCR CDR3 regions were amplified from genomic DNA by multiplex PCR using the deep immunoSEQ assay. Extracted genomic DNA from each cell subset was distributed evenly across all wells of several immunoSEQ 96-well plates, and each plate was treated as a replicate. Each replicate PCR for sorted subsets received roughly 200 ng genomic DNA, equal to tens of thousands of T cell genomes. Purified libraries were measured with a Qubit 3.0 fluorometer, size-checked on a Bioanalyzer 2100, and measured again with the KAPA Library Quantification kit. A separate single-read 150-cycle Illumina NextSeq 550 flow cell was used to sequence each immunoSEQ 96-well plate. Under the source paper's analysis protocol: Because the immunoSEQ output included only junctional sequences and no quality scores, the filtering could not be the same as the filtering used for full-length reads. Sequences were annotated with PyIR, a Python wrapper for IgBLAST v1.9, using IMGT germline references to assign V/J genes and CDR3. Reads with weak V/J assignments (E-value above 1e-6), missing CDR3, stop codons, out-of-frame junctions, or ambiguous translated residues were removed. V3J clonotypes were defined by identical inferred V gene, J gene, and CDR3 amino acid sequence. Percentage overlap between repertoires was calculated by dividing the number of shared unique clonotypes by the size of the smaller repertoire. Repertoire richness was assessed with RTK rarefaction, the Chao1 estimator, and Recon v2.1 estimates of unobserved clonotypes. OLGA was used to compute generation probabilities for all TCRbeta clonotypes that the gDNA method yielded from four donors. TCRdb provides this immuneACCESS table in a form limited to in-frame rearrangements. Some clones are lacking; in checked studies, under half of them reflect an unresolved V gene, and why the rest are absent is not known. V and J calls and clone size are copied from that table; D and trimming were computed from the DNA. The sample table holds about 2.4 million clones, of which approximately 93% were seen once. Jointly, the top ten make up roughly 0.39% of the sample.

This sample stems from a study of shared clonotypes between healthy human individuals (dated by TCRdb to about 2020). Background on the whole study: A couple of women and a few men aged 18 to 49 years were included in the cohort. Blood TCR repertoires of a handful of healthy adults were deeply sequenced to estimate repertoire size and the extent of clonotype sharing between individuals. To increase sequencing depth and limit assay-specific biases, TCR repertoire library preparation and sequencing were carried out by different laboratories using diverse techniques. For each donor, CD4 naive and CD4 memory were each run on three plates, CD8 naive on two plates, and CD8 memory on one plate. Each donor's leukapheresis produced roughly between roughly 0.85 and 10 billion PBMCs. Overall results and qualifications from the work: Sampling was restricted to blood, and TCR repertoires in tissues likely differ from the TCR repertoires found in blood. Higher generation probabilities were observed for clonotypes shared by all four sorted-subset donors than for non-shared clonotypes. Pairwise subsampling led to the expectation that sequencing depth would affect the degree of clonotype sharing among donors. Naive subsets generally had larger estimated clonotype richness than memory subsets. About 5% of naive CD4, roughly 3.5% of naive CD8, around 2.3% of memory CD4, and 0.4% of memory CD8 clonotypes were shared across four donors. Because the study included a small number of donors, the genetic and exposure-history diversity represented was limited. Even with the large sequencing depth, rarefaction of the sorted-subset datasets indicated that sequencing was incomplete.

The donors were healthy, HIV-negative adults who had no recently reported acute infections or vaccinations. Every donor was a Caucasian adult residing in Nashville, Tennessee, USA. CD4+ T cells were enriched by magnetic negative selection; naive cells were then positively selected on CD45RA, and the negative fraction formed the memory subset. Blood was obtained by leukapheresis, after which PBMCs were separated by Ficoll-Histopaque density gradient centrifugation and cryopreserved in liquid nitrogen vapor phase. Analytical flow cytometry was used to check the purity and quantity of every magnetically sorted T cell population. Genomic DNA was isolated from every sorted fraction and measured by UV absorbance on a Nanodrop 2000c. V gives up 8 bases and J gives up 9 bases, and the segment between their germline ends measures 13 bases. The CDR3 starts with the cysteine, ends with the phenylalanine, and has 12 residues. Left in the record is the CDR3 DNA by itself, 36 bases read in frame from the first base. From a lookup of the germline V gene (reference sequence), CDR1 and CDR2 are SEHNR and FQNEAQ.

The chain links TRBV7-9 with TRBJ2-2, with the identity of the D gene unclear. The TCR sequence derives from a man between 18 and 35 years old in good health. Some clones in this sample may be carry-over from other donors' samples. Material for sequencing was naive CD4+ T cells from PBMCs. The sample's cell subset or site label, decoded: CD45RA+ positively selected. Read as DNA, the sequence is TGTGCCAGCGGGGTGGGTACTCGGGAGCTGTTTTTT. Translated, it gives CASGVGTRELFF.